This T cell receptor (beta chain) was retrieved from a study of CD4+ T cells in melanoma. The repertoire was sequenced with immunoSEQ multiplex PCR; TCRdb's copy has only in-frame clones and lacks some. The sample has approximately 9,900 clones; almost 70% are singletons. The study's findings and limits: Diverse differentiation states were reported for melanoma neoantigen-specific CD4+ T cells. A reported correlation linked neoantigen-specific CD4+ T cells to CD8+, macrophage and B cell function.

Remarks on this clone: The antigen remains unidentified.

The V end was cut by 0 bases, the J end by 6 bases, with 18 bases between. The germline V gene has CDR1 SGDLS and CDR2 YYNGEE. The CDR3 loop spans 17 amino acids. The J gene is TRBJ2-2, the V gene TRBV9; maybe TRBD2 (6 bases). The sample comprised peripheral blood. This TCR came from a human donor with melanoma. CDR3 protein: CASSVGGVWGGAGELFF. CDR3 DNA sequence: TGTGCCAGCAGCGTAGGGGGTGTGTGGGGAGGTGCCGGGGAGCTGTTTTTT.